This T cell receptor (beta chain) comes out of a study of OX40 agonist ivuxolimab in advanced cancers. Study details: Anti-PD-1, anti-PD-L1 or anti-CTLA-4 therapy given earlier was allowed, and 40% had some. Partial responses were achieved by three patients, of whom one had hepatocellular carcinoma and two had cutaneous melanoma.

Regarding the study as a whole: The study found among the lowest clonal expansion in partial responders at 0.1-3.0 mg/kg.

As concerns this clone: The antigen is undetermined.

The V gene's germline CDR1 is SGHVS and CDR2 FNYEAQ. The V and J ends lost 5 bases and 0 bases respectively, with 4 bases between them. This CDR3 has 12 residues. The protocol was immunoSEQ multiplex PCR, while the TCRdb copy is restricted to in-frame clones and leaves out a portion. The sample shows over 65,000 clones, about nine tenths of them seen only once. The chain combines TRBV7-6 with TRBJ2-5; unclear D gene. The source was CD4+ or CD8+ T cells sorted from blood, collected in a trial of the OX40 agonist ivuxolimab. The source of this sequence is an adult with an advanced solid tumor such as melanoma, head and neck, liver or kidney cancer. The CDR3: CASSRYQETQYF. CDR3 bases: TGTGCCAGCAGCCGGTACCAAGAGACCCAGTACTTC.